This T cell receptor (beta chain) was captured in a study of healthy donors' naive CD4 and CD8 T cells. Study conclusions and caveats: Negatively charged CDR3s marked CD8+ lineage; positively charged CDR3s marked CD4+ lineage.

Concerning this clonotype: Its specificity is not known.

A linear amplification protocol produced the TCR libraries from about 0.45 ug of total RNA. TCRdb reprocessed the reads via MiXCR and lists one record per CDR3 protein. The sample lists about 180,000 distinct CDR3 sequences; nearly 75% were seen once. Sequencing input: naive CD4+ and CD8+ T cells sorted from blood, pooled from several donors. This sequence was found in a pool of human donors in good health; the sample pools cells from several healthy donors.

The CDR3 nucleotides are TGTGCCAGCAGCCAAGACTTTGGGATGAACACTGAAGCTTTCTTT. Amino acid sequence: CASSQDFGMNTEAFF. The chain carries TRBV14 and TRBJ1-1, with D hard to call. This CDR3 has 15 residues. V gave up 0 bases and J gave up 0 bases, with 8 bases separating them. In germline, CDR1 is SGHDN, CDR2 FVKESK.